In this sample, the clone carrying this T cell receptor (beta chain) turned up many times. Its specificity is not known. The investigators amplified TCR beta CDR3 regions from RNA transcripts. TCR CDR3 underwent first-round RT-PCR with the HTBI primer set. TCRdb ran MiXCR on the multiplex PCR reads and lists one entry per CDR3 protein. This table has a few hundred thousand distinct CDR3 sequences, approximately 15% appearing once. The data stem from a study of T cells in Graves' hyperthyroidism and ophthalmopathy. This CDR3 is 12 amino acids long. Trimming removed 5 bases from V and 8 bases from J; junction bases left unmatched: 5. Germline V lookup: CDR1 MNHEY, CDR2 SVGEGT. Regarding the study as a whole: Most thyroid clonotypes with frequency above 0.001 were detected in blood.

PBMCs were collected from an approximately 9.2 ml volume of fresh peripheral blood. The sequence came from a woman in her 30s with Graves' hyperthyroidism that later progressed to Graves' ophthalmopathy. The rearrangement uses TRBV6-2 or TRBV6-3 and TRBJ1-1; 7 positions match TRBD1. The specimen was blood. The CDR3 DNA is TGTGCCAGCAGTAAACAGGGGAGGGAAGCTTTCTTT. It encodes CASSKQGREAFF.